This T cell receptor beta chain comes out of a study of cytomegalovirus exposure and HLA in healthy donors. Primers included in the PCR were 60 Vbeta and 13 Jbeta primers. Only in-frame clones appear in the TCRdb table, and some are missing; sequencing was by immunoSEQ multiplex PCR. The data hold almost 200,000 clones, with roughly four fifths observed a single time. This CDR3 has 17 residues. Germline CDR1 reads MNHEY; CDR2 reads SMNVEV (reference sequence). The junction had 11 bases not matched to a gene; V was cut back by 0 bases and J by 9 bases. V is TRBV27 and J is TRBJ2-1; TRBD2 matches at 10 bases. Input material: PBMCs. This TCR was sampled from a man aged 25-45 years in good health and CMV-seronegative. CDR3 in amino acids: CASSLSAGGPDFGEQFF. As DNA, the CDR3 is TGTGCCAGCAGTTTATCAGCGGGAGGGCCGGATTTTGGTGAGCAGTTCTTC.